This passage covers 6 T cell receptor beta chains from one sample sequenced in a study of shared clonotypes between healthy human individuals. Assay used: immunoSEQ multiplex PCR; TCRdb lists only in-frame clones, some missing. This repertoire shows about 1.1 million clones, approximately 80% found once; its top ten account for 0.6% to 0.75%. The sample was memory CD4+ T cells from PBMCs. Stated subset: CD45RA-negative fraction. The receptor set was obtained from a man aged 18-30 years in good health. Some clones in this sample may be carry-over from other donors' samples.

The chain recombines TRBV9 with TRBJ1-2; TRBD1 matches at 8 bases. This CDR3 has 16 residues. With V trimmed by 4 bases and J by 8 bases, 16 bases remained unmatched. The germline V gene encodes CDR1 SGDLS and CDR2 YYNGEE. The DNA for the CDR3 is TGTGCCAGCAGCCTGGACAGGGCCGCCTCGGTTGGCGGCTACACCTTC. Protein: CASSLDRAASVGGYTF.

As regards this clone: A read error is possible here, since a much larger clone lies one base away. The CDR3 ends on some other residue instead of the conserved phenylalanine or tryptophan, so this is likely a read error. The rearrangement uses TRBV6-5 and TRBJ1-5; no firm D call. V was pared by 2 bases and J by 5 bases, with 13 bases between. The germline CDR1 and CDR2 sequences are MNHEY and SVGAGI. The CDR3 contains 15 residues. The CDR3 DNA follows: TGTGCCAGCAGTTACAATCGGGCCGGCGATCAGCCCCAGCATCTT. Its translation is CASSYNRAGDQPQHL.

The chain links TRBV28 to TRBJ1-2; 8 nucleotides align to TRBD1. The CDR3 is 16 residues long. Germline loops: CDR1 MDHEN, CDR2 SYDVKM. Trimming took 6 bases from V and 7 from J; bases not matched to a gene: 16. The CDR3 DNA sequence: TGTGCCAGCAGCGCGCCCACTAAGGGACAGGTTGGTGGCTACACCTTC. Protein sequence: CASSAPTKGQVGGYTF.

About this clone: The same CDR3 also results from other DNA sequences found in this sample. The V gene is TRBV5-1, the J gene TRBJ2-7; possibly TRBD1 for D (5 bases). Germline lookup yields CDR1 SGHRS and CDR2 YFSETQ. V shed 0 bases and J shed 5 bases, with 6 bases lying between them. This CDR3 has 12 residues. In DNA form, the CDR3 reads TGCGCCAGCAGCTTGGAGGGGAACGAGCAGTACTTC. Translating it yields CASSLEGNEQYF. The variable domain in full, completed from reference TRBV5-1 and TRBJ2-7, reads KAGVTQTPRYLIKTRGQQVTLSCSPISGHRSVSWYQQTPGQGLQFLFEYFSETQRNKGNFPGRFSGRQFSNSRSEMNVSTLELGDSALYLCASSLEGNEQYFGPGTRLTVT.

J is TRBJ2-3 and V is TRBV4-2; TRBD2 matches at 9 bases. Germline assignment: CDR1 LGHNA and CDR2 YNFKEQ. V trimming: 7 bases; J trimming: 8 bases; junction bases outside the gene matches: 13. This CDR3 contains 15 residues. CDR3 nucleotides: TGTGCCAGCACCGACCCGGGACTAGCTGCAGGTACGCAGTATTTT. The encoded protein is CASTDPGLAAGTQYF.

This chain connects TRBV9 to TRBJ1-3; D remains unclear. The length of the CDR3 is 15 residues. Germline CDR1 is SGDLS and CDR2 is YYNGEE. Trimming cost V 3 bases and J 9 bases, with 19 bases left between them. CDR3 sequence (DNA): TGTGCCAGCAGCGCCTCGCCCACTCTTGGAGTCACCATATATTTT. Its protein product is CASSASPTLGVTIYF.